What follows are 14 T cell receptor beta chains derived from one specimen sequenced in a study of T cells in Graves' hyperthyroidism and ophthalmopathy. TCR beta CDR3 region amplification was performed from RNA transcripts. Primed by the HTBI set, a first-round RT-PCR was run on the TCR CDR3. TCRdb re-analysed the multiplex PCR reads in MiXCR, keeping a single row per CDR3 protein. The sample has hundreds of thousands of distinct CDR3 sequences, about a fifth seen once. The sequencing input was blood. The receptors here all came from a woman between 18 and 30 years old with Graves' hyperthyroidism.

The sample holds many counts of this clonotype. J is TRBJ2-7 and V is TRBV6-1; D not certain. Germline assignment: CDR1 MNHNS and CDR2 SASEGT. The CDR3 totals 12 residues. V lost 4 bases to trimming and J lost 2 bases, with 6 bases between them. CDR3 loop: CASSVYTYEQYF. Written as DNA, the CDR3 is TGTGCCAGCAGTGTCTATACCTACGAGCAGTACTTC.

The chain combines TRBV2 with TRBJ2-7; 9 nucleotides match TRBD1. The J segment lost 6 bases and the V segment lost 4 bases, leaving 10 bases of the junction unmatched. Looked up from germline, CDR1 is SNHLY and CDR2 is FYNNEI. This CDR3 has 15 residues. Written as DNA, the CDR3 is TGTGCCAGCAGTGTTTCGGGGACAGGGATCATCGAGCAGTACTTC. Encoded protein: CASSVSGTGIIEQYF.

This clonotype was seen ten or more times. The chain combines TRBV5-1 with TRBJ1-1; D gene uncertain. V lost 1 base and J lost 1, with 8 bases in between. The germline gives CDR1 SGHRS, CDR2 YFSETQ. The CDR3 consists of 14 residues. CDR3 sequence reads: CASSLSITNTEAFF. The CDR3, as DNA: TGCGCCAGCAGCTTGAGTATTACGAACACTGAAGCTTTCTTT. Full variable domain (missing parts from reference TRBV5-1 and TRBJ1-1): KAGVTQTPRYLIKTRGQQVTLSCSPISGHRSVSWYQQTPGQGLQFLFEYFSETQRNKGNFPGRFSGRQFSNSRSEMNVSTLELGDSALYLCASSLSITNTEAFFGQGTRLTVV.

This clonotype was recorded at least ten times. The J gene is TRBJ1-2, the V gene TRBV6-5, with D tentatively TRBD1 (5 bases). Trimming stripped 8 bases from V and 2 bases from J, with 18 bases between. CDR3 size: 15 residues. CDR1 and CDR2 (germline): MNHEY, SVGAGI. The CDR3 is CASLRVPTANYGYTF. The CDR3 region has the DNA TGTGCCAGCTTGCGCGTGCCGACAGCGAACTATGGCTACACCTTC.

The rearrangement links TRBV18 to TRBJ1-2; 7 bases are shared with TRBD1. The CDR3 totals 12 residues. CDR1 and CDR2 (germline): KGHSH, LQKENI. The trim removed 3 bases at V and 9 bases at J, leaving 4 bases unmatched. In nucleotides, the CDR3 is TGTGCCAGCTCACCCGACAGGGAACGCTACACCTTC. Translated, it gives CASSPDRERYTF.

This clonotype has ten or more counts. This rearrangement joins TRBV29-1 to TRBJ1-2; D uncertain. The V gene's germline CDR1 is SQVTM and CDR2 ANQGSEA. The CDR3 length is 13 residues. Deletions cut 4 bases from V and 7 bases from J, with 16 bases between. CDR3 in amino acids: CSVAGRYSGGYTF. CDR3 nucleotides: TGCAGCGTTGCAGGACGGTATAGCGGTGGCTACACCTTC.

This clonotype came up many times. The chain joins TRBV6-2 or TRBV6-3 to TRBJ2-5; 11 bases align to TRBD2. The V gene's germline CDR1 is MNHEY and CDR2 SVGEGT. This CDR3 region has 18 residues. Trimming removed 0 bases from V and 3 bases from J; junction bases left unmatched: 9. The CDR3 region has the DNA TGTGCCAGCAGTTACTCGGTACTAGCGGGGGATTTCAAAGAGACCCAGTACTTC. Amino acid sequence: CASSYSVLAGDFKETQYF.

There are many counts of this clonotype. The chain recombines TRBV6-5 with TRBJ2-4; no definite D call. Per germline, CDR1 MNHEY and CDR2 SVGAGI. The CDR3 covers 15 residues. The germline V and J ends were trimmed by 2 bases and 8 bases, with 16 bases remaining between them. CDR3 in amino acids: CASSYSLRPADIQYF. In nucleotides, the CDR3 is TGTGCCAGCAGTTACAGCCTCAGACCGGCGGACATTCAGTACTTC.

This clonotype was counted at least ten times. The chain employs TRBV20-1 and TRBJ2-5; 13 bases fit TRBD2. V lost 3 bases to trimming and J lost 0 bases; unmatched junction nucleotides: 10. The CDR3 consists of 18 residues. Per germline, CDR1 DFQATT and CDR2 SNEGSKA (reference sequence). As DNA, the CDR3 is TGCAGTGCTAGCGCGGAAGGGACTAGCGGGGAAAACCAAGAGACCCAGTACTTC. It is translated as CSASAEGTSGENQETQYF.

V gene TRBV12-3 or TRBV12-4 combines with J gene TRBJ2-5; D possibly matches TRBD1 or TRBD2 (6 bases each). The CDR3 is 14 amino acids. Trimming took 9 bases from V and 3 from J, leaving 17 bases between them. CDR3 loop: CASTLSGAEETQYF. For the CDR3, the DNA is TGTGCCAGTACCCTCTCGGGGGCCGAAGAGACCCAGTACTTC.

This clonotype was seen a handful of times. The chain is built from TRBV4-1 and TRBJ1-5, with a tentative D call TRBD1 (5 bases). The ends were cut back, 0 bases at V and 3 bases at J, with 12 bases in the middle. CDR1 MGHRA and CDR2 YSYEKL come from the germline V gene. The CDR3 sequence is 16 residues long. The CDR3 sequence: CASSQETVRSNQPQHF. In DNA, the CDR3 is TGCGCCAGCAGCCAAGAGACAGTCCGATCCAATCAGCCCCAGCATTTT.

This clonotype was found many times. V usage is TRBV20-1 and J usage is TRBJ2-7; TRBD2 is a possible D gene (5 bases). The CDR3 is made up of 21 amino acids. Deletions cut 3 bases from V and 0 bases from J, with 33 bases between. CDR1 and CDR2 (germline): DFQATT, SNEGSKA (reference sequence). The CDR3 sequence: CSASRSGNPSSGRQSSYEQYF. CDR3 DNA: TGCAGTGCTAGTCGTTCGGGAAACCCAAGTTCCGGAAGACAAAGCTCCTACGAGCAGTACTTC.

This clonotype was found many times. V usage is TRBV5-1 and J usage is TRBJ1-2, with 7 nucleotides matching TRBD1. There are 17 residues in the CDR3. Germline V lookup: CDR1 SGHRS, CDR2 YFSETQ. After removal of 0 bases from V and 4 bases from J, the junction contained 12 bases not matched to a gene. The CDR3 is CASSLEGDSPAGYGYTF. In DNA form, the CDR3 reads TGCGCCAGCAGCTTGGAGGGGGACAGCCCTGCCGGCTATGGCTACACCTTC.

This clonotype was seen ten or more times. This sequence joins TRBV7-9 and TRBJ2-4; the D gene could be TRBD1 or TRBD2 (5 bases each). Germline lookup yields CDR1 SEHNR and CDR2 FQNEAQ (reference sequence). This CDR3 contains 14 residues. V shed 1 base and J shed 3 bases, with 7 bases lying between them. The CDR3 loop is CASSLGGFKNIQYF. The CDR3 DNA sequence: TGTGCCAGCAGCTTAGGGGGGTTCAAAAACATTCAGTACTTC.